Sequencing of this T cell receptor (beta chain) was carried out in a study of CD4 and CD8 cells across lung adenocarcinoma regions. As regards this clonotype: The junction and the germline gene differ at one end; a read error may be behind it.

Donors had localized lung adenocarcinoma, a non-small cell lung cancer. TCRdb recomputed calls from the PCR reads with MiXCR, one row per CDR3 protein. This sample yields about 25,000 distinct CDR3 sequences, of which around half are seen a single time; 45% to 60% belongs to the top ten. CDR1 and CDR2 (germline): MNHNS, SASEGT. The CDR3 has 12 amino acids. The chain is built from TRBV6-1 and TRBJ2-2, with no clear D. Material for sequencing was CD8+ T cells from the center of a lung tumor. This receptor was identified in a male donor with lung adenocarcinoma. The CD4 and CD8 labels of this study may be unreliable. CDR3 in DNA: TGTGCCAGCAGGACAAGAACCGAGGAGCAGTTTTTT. Its protein product is CASRTRTEEQFF.